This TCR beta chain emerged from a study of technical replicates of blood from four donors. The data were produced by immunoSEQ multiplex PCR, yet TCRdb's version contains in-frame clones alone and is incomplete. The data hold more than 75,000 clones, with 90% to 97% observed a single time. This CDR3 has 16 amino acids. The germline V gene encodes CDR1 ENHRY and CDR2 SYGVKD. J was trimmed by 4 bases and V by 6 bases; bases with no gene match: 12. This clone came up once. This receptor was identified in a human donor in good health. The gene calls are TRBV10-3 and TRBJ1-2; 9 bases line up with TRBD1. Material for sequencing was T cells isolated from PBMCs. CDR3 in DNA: TGTGCCATCAGAGACTCCGGGACAGGGAGCTCCTATGGCTACACCTTC. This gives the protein CAIRDSGTGSSYGYTF.